This TCR beta chain was captured by sequencing in a study of cytomegalovirus exposure and HLA in healthy donors. Germline V CDR1 and CDR2: MNHEY, SMNVEV (reference sequence). V was cut by 5 bases and J by 2 bases, with 10 bases left in between. CDR3 size: 13 residues. As concerns this clone: The antigen remains undetermined.

The PCR employed 60 Vbeta primers together with 13 Jbeta primers. TCRdb keeps only in-frame clones here, not all; method: immunoSEQ multiplex PCR. Among more than 150,000 clones, about 84% were seen once, and the ten largest hold approximately 3.9%. The study's findings and limits: Most observed TCR sequences were rare, whereas some public TCRs were detected in many donors. Sequencing likely produced, as an artifact, a cluster of highly shared sequence variants.

The rearrangement joins TRBV27 to TRBJ2-7, with D possibly being TRBD1 (6 bases). Material for sequencing was PBMCs. The source of this sequence is a man in his fifties or sixties in good health and CMV-seronegative. Here the CDR3 DNA reads TGTGCCAGCAGTATTGGACAGCCCTACGAGCAGTACTTC. Its translation: CASSIGQPYEQYF.